The present TCR beta chain was sequenced within a study of blood T cell repertoires in COVID-19. Study context: Italy, Spain and the United States were the sources of the convalescent and acute COVID-19 samples. In each case, the material was cDNA or gDNA derived from T cells, B-cell-depleted T cells, or PBMCs.

Original processing methods: Scientists estimated how many nucleated cells there were by amplifying reference gene primers. Assay used: immunoSEQ multiplex PCR; TCRdb lists only in-frame clones, some missing. The D gene and trimming were derived from the DNA, and the V and J assignments and clone size from that table. The sample includes under 200,000 clones, roughly 86% seen only once; the top ten take around 3.3%. Deletions cut 0 bases from V and 7 bases from J, with 7 bases between. Per germline, CDR1 SNHLY and CDR2 FYNNEI. The CDR3 has 12 amino acids. This clone showed up just once. The clonotype was recovered from a man in his 70s with acute or convalescent COVID-19. The sequencing sample was made of peripheral blood. This chain links TRBV2 with TRBJ2-7; TRBD2 might be the D (5 bases). The CDR3 reads CASSEARAEQYF. Here the CDR3 DNA reads TGTGCCAGCAGTGAAGCGCGGGCTGAGCAGTACTTC.